These 3 T cell receptor beta chains were all obtained from the same sample, sequenced in a study of control samples from healthy donors and cancer patients. The protocol was immunoSEQ multiplex PCR, while the TCRdb copy is restricted to in-frame clones and leaves out a portion. The profile shows about 120,000 clones, around 89% of them singletons. Sequencing input: PBMCs. The receptors stem from a woman in her forties or fifties with colorectal cancer.

The J gene is TRBJ2-7, the V gene TRBV18; TRBD2 is a possible D gene (5 bases). The V and J ends lost 4 bases and 6 bases respectively, with 22 bases between them. There are 16 residues in the CDR3. The germline CDR1 and CDR2 sequences are KGHSH and LQKENI. The CDR3 region has the DNA TGTGCCAGCTCACGTAATTCCCCATCTGGAGGTGCCGAGCAGTACTTC. Protein product: CASSRNSPSGGAEQYF.

The chain uses TRBV2 and TRBJ1-6; no clear D gene. The CDR3 runs 14 residues. Trimming took 3 bases from V and 8 from J, leaving 11 bases between them. In germline, CDR1 is SNHLY, CDR2 FYNNEI. The CDR3 loop reads CASSEELVDSPLHF. Here the CDR3 DNA reads TGTGCCAGCAGTGAGGAACTGGTCGATTCACCCCTCCACTTT.

This chain links TRBV6-1 with TRBJ1-5, with D tentatively TRBD1 (6 bases). V gave up 1 base and J gave up 0 bases, with 13 bases separating them. This CDR3 spans 17 amino acids. Germline lookup yields CDR1 MNHNS and CDR2 SASEGT. This chain's CDR3 is CASSEVGTTGSNQPQHF. The CDR3 bases are TGTGCCAGCAGTGAAGTGGGGACGACAGGTAGCAATCAGCCCCAGCATTTT.